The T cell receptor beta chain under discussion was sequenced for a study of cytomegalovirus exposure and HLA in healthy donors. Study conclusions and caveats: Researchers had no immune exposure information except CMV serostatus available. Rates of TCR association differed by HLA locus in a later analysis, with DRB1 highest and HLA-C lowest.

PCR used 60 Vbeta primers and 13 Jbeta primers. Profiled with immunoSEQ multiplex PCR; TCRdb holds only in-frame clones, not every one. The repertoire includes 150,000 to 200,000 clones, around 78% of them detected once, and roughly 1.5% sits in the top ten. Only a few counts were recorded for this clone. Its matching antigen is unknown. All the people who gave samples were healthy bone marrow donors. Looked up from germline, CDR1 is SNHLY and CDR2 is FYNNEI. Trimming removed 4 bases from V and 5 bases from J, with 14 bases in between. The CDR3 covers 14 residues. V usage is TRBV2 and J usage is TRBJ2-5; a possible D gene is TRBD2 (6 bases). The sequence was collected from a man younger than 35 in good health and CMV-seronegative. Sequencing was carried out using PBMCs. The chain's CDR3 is CASSGTFGGETQYF. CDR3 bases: TGTGCCAGCAGTGGGACCTTTGGGGGGGAGACCCAGTACTTC.